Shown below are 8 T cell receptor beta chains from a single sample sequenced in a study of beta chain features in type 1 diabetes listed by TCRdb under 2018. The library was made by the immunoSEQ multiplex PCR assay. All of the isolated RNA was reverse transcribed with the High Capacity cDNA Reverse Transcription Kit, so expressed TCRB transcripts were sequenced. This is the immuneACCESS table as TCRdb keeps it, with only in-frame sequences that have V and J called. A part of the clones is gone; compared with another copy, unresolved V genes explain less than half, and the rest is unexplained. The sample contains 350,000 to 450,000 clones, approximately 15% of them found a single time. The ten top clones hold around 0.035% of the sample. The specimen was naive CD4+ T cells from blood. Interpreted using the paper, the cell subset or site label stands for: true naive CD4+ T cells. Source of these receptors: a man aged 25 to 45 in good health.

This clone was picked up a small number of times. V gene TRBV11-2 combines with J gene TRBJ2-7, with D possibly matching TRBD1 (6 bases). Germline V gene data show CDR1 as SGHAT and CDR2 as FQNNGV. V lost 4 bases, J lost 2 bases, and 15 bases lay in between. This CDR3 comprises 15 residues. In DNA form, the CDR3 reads TGTGCCAGCAGCTCGACAGGTCGAGCTACCTACGAGCAGTACTTC. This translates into CASSSTGRATYEQYF.

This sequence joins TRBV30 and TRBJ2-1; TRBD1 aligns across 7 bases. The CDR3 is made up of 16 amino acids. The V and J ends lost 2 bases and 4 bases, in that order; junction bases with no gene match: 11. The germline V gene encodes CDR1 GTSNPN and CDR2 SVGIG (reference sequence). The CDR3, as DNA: TGTGCCTGGAGTCCAAACAGGGGTCCGGTATACAATGAGCAGTTCTTC. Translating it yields CAWSPNRGPVYNEQFF.

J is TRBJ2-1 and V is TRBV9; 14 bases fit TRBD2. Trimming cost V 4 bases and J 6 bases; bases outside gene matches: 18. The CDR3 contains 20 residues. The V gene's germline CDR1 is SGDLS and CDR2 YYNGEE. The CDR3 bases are TGTGCCAGCAGCCCTCATCCGGGAACTAATGGGACTAGCGGGAGCAATGAGCAGTTCTTC. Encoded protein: CASSPHPGTNGTSGSNEQFF.

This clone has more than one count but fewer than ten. The DNA of the CDR3 is TGTGCCAGCAGTGCGAGCGGGGGAGGGGTTCAGTACTTC. Amino acid sequence: CASSASGGGVQYF. The chain employs TRBV27 and TRBJ2-4, with 8 bases matching TRBD2. The ends lost 5 bases at V and 11 bases at J; junction bases unmatched: 8. The CDR3 runs 13 residues. Per the germline V gene, CDR1 is MNHEY and CDR2 is SMNVEV (reference sequence).

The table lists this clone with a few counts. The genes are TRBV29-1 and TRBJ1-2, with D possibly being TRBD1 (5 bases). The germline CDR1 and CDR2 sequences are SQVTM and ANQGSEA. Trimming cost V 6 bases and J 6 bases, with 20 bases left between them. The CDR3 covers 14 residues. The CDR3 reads CSVEMSGWGNGYTF. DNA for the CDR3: TGCAGCGTGGAAATGTCAGGGTGGGGGAATGGCTACACCTTC.

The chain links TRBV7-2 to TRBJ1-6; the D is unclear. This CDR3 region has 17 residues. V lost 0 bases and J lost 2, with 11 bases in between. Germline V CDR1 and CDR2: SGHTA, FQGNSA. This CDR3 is CASSLAGSGTYNSPLHF. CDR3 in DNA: TGTGCCAGCAGCTTAGCGGGTTCGGGGACCTATAATTCACCCCTCCACTTT.

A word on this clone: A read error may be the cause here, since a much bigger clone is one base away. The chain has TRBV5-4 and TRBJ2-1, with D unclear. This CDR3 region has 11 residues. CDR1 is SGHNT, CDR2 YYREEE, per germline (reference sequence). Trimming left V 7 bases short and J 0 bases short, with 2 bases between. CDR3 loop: CASGSYNEQFF. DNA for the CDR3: TGTGCCAGCGGCTCCTACAATGAGCAGTTCTTC.

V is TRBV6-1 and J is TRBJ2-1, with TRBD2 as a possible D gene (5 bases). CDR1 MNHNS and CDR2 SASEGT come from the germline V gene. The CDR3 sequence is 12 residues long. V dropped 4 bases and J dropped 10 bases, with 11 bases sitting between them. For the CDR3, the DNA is TGTGCCAGCAGTGTGGGATGGAGGGAGCAGTTCTTC. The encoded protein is CASSVGWREQFF.